The 3 T cell receptor beta chains given below trace back to one sample, sequenced in a study of blood T cell repertoires in COVID-19. Some clones are missing from TCRdb's copy, which holds only in-frame ones; the method was immunoSEQ multiplex PCR. The repertoire consists of about 400,000 clones, with 87% occurring once and the leading ten covering approximately 2%. Sequencing was done on a sample of PBMCs or T cells enriched from blood (not recorded which). Receptors originate from a woman aged 18 to 35 with acute COVID-19.

Concerning this clone: This could be a read error, since a much larger clone is one nucleotide away. The chain recombines TRBV14 with TRBJ1-2, with D possibly being TRBD1 (6 bases). V dropped 6 bases and J dropped 2 bases, with 10 bases sitting between them. The CDR3 runs to 13 residues. Per the germline V gene, CDR1 is SGHDN and CDR2 is FVKESK. CDR3 sequence (DNA): TGTGCCAGCAGTGAAGACAGGAACTATGGCTACACCTTC. Protein product: CASSEDRNYGYTF.

The chain has TRBV27 and TRBJ1-2, with a tentative D call TRBD1 (5 bases). Germline V lookup: CDR1 MNHEY, CDR2 SMNVEV (reference sequence). The CDR3 has 15 residues. V was clipped by 6 bases and J by 2 bases, with 16 bases between them. The CDR3 DNA reads TGTGCCAGCAGGCGGGACGGTAGCTGGAACTATGGCTACACCTTC. Translating it yields CASRRDGSWNYGYTF.

This rearrangement joins TRBV4-1 to TRBJ1-2, with TRBD1 as a possible D gene (6 bases). This CDR3 is built from 14 residues. Trimming pared 6 bases from V and 3 bases from J, leaving 14 bases between. Germline lookup yields CDR1 MGHRA and CDR2 YSYEKL. Here the CDR3 reads CASSQQGADYGYTF. CDR3 coding DNA: TGCGCCAGCAGTCAACAGGGCGCAGACTATGGCTACACCTTC.